This TCR beta chain was captured by sequencing in a study of CD8+ T cells in alopecia areata. Cell sorting was applied to PBMCs, and CD4+ and CD8+ T cells were collected. RNA was isolated and reverse transcribed to cDNA, the sequencing template. The repertoire was sequenced with immunoSEQ multiplex PCR; TCRdb's copy has only in-frame clones and lacks some. The sample records roughly 150,000 clones, about three fifths being singletons. Study outcomes and limitations: Scalp specimens additionally yield sequences from normal skin's resident alphabeta T cells. TCR sharing was clearer in mice than between patients, perhaps partly owing to patient HLA diversity.

Worth noting for this clone: Its antigen is currently unknown.

Trimming removed 5 bases at V and 6 bases at J, with 8 bases between. The CDR3 spans 12 residues. The germline gives CDR1 MNHNS, CDR2 SASEGT. The chain employs TRBV6-1 and TRBJ2-1; D is uncertain. Sequences were obtained from CD4+ T cells sorted from blood. This sequence was found in a human donor in good health. CDR3 bases: TGTGCCAGCAGTCAGCGAGTCAATGAGCAGTTCTTC. Its protein product is CASSQRVNEQFF.